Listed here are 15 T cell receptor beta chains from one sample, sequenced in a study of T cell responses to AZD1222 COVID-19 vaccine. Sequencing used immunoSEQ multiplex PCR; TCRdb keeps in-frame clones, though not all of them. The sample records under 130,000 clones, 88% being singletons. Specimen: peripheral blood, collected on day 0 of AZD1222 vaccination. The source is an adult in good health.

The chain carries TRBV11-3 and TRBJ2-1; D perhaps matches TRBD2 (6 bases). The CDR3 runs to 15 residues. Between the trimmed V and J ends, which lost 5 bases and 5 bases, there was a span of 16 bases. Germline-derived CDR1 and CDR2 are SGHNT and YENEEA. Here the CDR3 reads CASSPTGTEDNEQFF. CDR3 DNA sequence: TGTGCCAGCAGCCCAACCGGGACTGAGGACAATGAGCAGTTCTTC.

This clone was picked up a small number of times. CDR3 amino acids: CASSLELGSSFEAFF. In DNA, the CDR3 is TGTGCCAGCAGCTTAGAACTGGGTAGTTCTTTTGAAGCTTTCTTT. V gene TRBV11-2 combines with J gene TRBJ1-1, with D unclear. The CDR3 runs 15 residues. From germline, CDR1 is SGHAT and CDR2 FQNNGV. Trimming took off 0 bases at V and 7 bases at J, with 15 bases between the two ends. Full variable domain (rest looked up from reference TRBV11-2 and TRBJ1-1): EAGVAQSPRYKIIEKRQSVAFWCNPISGHATLYWYQQILGQGPKLLIQFQNNGVVDDSQLPKDRFSAERLKGVDSTLKIQPAKLEDSAVYLCASSLELGSSFEAFFGQGTRLTVV.

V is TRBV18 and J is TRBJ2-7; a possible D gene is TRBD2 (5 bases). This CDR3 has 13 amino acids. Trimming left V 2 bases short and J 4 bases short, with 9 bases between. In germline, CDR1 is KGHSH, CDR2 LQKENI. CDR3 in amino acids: CASSPVAQYEQYF. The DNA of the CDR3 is TGTGCCAGCTCACCAGTAGCGCAATACGAGCAGTACTTC.

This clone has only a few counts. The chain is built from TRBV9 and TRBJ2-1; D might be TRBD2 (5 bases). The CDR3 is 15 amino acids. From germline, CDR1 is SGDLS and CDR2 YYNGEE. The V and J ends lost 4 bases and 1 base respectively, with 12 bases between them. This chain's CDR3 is CASSPGLESYNEQFF. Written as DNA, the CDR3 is TGTGCCAGCAGCCCAGGACTTGAATCCTACAATGAGCAGTTCTTC.

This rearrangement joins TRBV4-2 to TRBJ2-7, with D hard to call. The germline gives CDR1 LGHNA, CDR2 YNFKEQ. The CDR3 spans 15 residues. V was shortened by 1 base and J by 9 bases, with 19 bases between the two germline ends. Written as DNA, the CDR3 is TGTGCCAGCAGCCAAGTGTCTAGTCCCGACCTGGGGCAGTACTTC. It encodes CASSQVSSPDLGQYF.

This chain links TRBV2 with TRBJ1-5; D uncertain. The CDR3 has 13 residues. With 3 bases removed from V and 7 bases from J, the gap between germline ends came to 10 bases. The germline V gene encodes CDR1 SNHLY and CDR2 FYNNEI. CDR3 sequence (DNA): TGTGCCAGCAGTGATGAAGAGAGGCAGCCCCAGCATTTT. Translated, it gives CASSDEERQPQHF.

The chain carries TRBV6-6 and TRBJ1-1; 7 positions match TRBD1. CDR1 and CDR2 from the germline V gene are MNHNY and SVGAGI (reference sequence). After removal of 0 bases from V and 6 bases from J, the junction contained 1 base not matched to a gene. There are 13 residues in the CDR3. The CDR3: CASSYSGTAEAFF. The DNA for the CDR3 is TGTGCCAGCAGTTACTCGGGGACAGCTGAAGCTTTCTTT.

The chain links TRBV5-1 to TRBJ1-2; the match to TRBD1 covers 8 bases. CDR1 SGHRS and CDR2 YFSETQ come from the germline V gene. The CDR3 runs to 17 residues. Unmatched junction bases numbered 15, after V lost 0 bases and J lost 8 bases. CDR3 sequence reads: CASSLGATGEGMSGYTF. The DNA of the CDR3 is TGCGCCAGCAGCTTGGGGGCGACAGGGGAAGGCATGTCCGGCTACACCTTC.

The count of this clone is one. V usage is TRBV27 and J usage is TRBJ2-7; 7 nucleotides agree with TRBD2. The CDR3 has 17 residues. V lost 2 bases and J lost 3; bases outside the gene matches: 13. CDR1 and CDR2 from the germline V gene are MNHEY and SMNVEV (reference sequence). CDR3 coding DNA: TGTGCCAGCAGTTTAAGGGTTTTGGGCGGGGGTAACTACGAGCAGTACTTC. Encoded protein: CASSLRVLGGGNYEQYF.

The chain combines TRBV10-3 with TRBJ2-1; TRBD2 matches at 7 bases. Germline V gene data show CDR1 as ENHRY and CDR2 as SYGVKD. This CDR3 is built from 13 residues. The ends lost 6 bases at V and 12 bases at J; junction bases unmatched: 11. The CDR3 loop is CAIRLAAIYWQFF. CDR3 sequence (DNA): TGTGCCATCAGGCTAGCGGCCATTTATTGGCAGTTCTTC.

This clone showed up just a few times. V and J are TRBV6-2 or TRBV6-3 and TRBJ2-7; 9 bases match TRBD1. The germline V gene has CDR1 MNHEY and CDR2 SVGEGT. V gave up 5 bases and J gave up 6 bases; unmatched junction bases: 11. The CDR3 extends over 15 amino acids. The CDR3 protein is CASSLPGQGPLEQYF. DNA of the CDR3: TGTGCCAGCAGTCTACCGGGACAGGGTCCCCTCGAGCAGTACTTC.

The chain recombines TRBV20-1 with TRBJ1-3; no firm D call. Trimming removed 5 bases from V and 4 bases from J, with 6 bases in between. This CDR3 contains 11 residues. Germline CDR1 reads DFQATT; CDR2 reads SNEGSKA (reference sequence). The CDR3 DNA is TGCAGTGCTGCTAAGGGAAACACCATATATTTT. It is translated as CSAAKGNTIYF.

The chain's CDR3 is CASSLDSLGDTQYF. In DNA, the CDR3 is TGTGCCAGCAGCTTAGACTCCCTTGGGGATACGCAGTATTTT. This rearrangement joins TRBV11-3 to TRBJ2-3; D gene uncertain. Germline V lookup: CDR1 SGHNT, CDR2 YENEEA. V was pared by 0 bases and J by 6 bases, with 10 bases between. The CDR3 is 14 amino acids.

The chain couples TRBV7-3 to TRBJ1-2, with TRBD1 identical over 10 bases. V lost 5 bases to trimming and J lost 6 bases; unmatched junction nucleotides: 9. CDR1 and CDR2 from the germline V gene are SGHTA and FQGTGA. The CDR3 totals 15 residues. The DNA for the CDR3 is TGTGCCAGCAGCAAGGGACAGGGGTTTGAAAATGGCTACACCTTC. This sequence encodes CASSKGQGFENGYTF.

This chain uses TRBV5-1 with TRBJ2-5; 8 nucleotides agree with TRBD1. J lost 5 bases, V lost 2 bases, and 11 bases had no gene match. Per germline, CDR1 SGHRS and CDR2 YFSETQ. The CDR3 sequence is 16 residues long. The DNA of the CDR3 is TGCGCCAGCAGCTTTGGGGCAGGGGGCAGTTGGGAGACCCAGTACTTC. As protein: CASSFGAGGSWETQYF.